These 28 T cell receptor beta chains originate from one sample sequenced in a study of cytomegalovirus exposure and HLA in healthy donors. The PCR contained 60 Vbeta and 13 Jbeta primers. Produced via immunoSEQ multiplex PCR; TCRdb's table is partial and in-frame only. The sample contains 150,000 to 160,000 clones, over 70% of which appear only once. Sequenced input: PBMCs. The receptor source for this set is a young man in good health and CMV-seronegative.

The genes are TRBV19 and TRBJ2-4, with D possibly being TRBD2 (6 bases). Trimming removed 2 bases at V and 8 bases at J, with 13 bases between. This CDR3 contains 14 residues. Germline CDR1 is LNHDA and CDR2 is SQIVND (reference sequence). The CDR3: CASSIKHPGDIQYF. CDR3 bases: TGTGCCAGTAGTATAAAACATCCGGGGGACATTCAGTACTTC. The full variable domain, completed using reference TRBV19 and TRBJ2-4, is DGGITQSPKYLFRKEGQNVTLSCEQNLNHDAMYWYRQDPGQGLRLIYYSQIVNDFQKGDIAEGYSVSREKKESFPLTVTSAQKNPTAFYLCASSIKHPGDIQYFGAGTRLSVL.

This clone was counted a few times. The V and J genes are TRBV30 and TRBJ1-4; 7 bases map to TRBD1. Germline CDR1 is GTSNPN and CDR2 is SVGIG (reference sequence). This CDR3 spans 15 amino acids. V gave up 0 bases and J gave up 8 bases; unmatched junction bases: 9. The CDR3 spells CAWSVGGASQEKLFF. The CDR3 DNA follows: TGTGCCTGGAGTGTAGGGGGCGCTTCCCAGGAAAAACTGTTTTTT.

This chain links TRBV28 with TRBJ1-2, with a possible D match to TRBD1 (6 bases). Germline-derived CDR1 and CDR2 are MDHEN and SYDVKM. Deletions cut 6 bases from V and 3 bases from J, with 20 bases between. The CDR3 is made up of 16 amino acids. CDR3 amino acids: CASSPYGQQTDYGYTF. The CDR3 DNA sequence: TGTGCCAGCAGCCCTTACGGACAGCAAACGGACTATGGCTACACCTTC.

The J gene is TRBJ1-6, the V gene TRBV7-9, with D possibly TRBD1 on 6 matching bases. CDR1 SEHNR and CDR2 FQNEAQ come from the germline V gene (reference sequence). The CDR3 is made up of 17 amino acids. Between the trimmed V and J ends, which lost 5 bases and 0 bases, there was a span of 14 bases. CDR3 residues: CASSPIDRSSYNSPLHF. DNA for the CDR3: TGTGCCAGCAGCCCCATCGACAGGAGCTCCTATAATTCACCCCTCCACTTT.

CDR3 DNA: TGTGCCAGCATACGGGGACAGGGCACAGATACGCAGTATTTT. As protein: CASIRGQGTDTQYF. The chain carries TRBV2 and TRBJ2-3, with TRBD1 matching 8 bases. The CDR3 runs to 14 residues. Germline V lookup: CDR1 SNHLY, CDR2 FYNNEI. With V trimmed by 7 bases and J by 1 base, 4 bases remained unmatched.

The chain recombines TRBV5-1 with TRBJ2-5; 9 bases match TRBD1. V trimming: 4 bases; J trimming: 11 bases; junction bases outside the gene matches: 9. This CDR3 has 13 residues. CDR1 and CDR2 (germline): SGHRS, YFSETQ. The CDR3 loop reads CASSPQGAREQYF. In DNA form, the CDR3 reads TGCGCCAGCAGCCCACAGGGGGCCCGTGAGCAGTACTTC.

This chain's CDR3 is CASSTRLAGALDTQYF. CDR3 nucleotide sequence: TGCGCCAGCAGCACTCGACTAGCGGGGGCCCTAGATACGCAGTATTTT. This chain uses TRBV5-1 with TRBJ2-3; 12 bases map to TRBD2. The junction had 8 bases not matched to a gene; V was cut back by 4 bases and J by 5 bases. Germline CDR1 and CDR2: SGHRS and YFSETQ. This CDR3 spans 16 amino acids. Full variable domain (missing parts from reference TRBV5-1 and TRBJ2-3): KAGVTQTPRYLIKTRGQQVTLSCSPISGHRSVSWYQQTPGQGLQFLFEYFSETQRNKGNFPGRFSGRQFSNSRSEMNVSTLELGDSALYLCASSTRLAGALDTQYFGPGTRLTVL.

The V and J genes are TRBV4-2 and TRBJ2-2, with 7 bases that match TRBD1. Germline-derived CDR1 and CDR2 are LGHNA and YNFKEQ. The CDR3 is 15 residues long. The trim removed 2 bases at V and 7 bases at J, leaving 7 bases unmatched. CDR3 sequence: CASSQPDRPGGELFF. The CDR3 region has the DNA TGTGCCAGCAGCCAACCGGACAGGCCGGGCGGGGAGCTGTTTTTT.

J is TRBJ1-4 and V is TRBV25-1; 9 nucleotides align to TRBD1. This CDR3 has 15 residues. The V gene end was trimmed by 3 bases and the J gene end by 5 bases; junction bases not matched to a gene: 4. Germline V lookup: CDR1 MGHDK, CDR2 SYGVNS. The DNA of the CDR3 is TGTGCCAGCAGTGACCCCGGGACAGGGAATGAAAAACTGTTTTTT. Translating it yields CASSDPGTGNEKLFF. The full variable domain, in which reference TRBV25-1 and TRBJ1-4 provide the parts outside the CDR3, is EADIYQTPRYLVIGTGKKITLECSQTMGHDKMYWYQQDPGMELHLIHYSYGVNSTEKGDLSSESTVSRIRTEHFPLTLESARPSHTSQYLCASSDPGTGNEKLFFGSGTQLSVL.

This clone was found a few times. The chain carries TRBV19 and TRBJ2-1; 7 bases match TRBD2. From germline, CDR1 is LNHDA and CDR2 SQIVND (reference sequence). Trimming took 3 bases from V and 0 from J; bases not matched to a gene: 8. CDR3 length: 17 residues. CDR3 coding DNA: TGTGCCAGTAGTATTGATGGCGGGGGAATCTCCTACAATGAGCAGTTCTTC. Its protein product is CASSIDGGGISYNEQFF.

The genes are TRBV28 and TRBJ2-7; D is perhaps TRBD1 (6 bases). In germline, CDR1 is MDHEN, CDR2 SYDVKM. This CDR3 has 14 amino acids. Trimming cost V 7 bases and J 4 bases, with 17 bases left between them. CDR3 amino acids: CASTETGRNYEQYF. The CDR3 DNA sequence: TGTGCCAGCACCGAGACAGGCCGCAATTACGAGCAGTACTTC.

The genes are TRBV4-1 and TRBJ2-7; 13 nucleotides line up with TRBD2. The CDR3 loop spans 17 amino acids. With V trimmed by 0 bases and J by 3 bases, 5 bases remained unmatched. The germline gives CDR1 MGHRA, CDR2 YSYEKL. For the CDR3, the DNA is TGCGCCAGCAGCCAAGAGGGGGGACTAGCGGGGTTCTACGAGCAGTACTTC. Translation gives CASSQEGGLAGFYEQYF.

This chain joins TRBV2 and TRBJ2-6; TRBD2 might be the D (5 bases). This CDR3 is built from 17 residues. Trimming pared 4 bases from V and 0 bases from J, leaving 13 bases between. Germline V CDR1 and CDR2: SNHLY, FYNNEI. The CDR3 nucleotides read TGTGCCAGCAGTGCCGGAGGTCTATACTCTGGGGCCAACGTCCTGACTTTC. This sequence encodes CASSAGGLYSGANVLTF.

Comment on this clone: At one end the junction does not follow the germline gene, possibly because of a read error. The genes are TRBV29-1 and TRBJ2-6; a weak D match, TRBD2 (7 bases). This CDR3 has 15 amino acids. Germline V gives CDR1 SQVTM, CDR2 ANQGSEA. CDR3 loop: CSVEGGGSGANVLPF. The CDR3 region has the DNA TGCAGCGTTGAAGGGGGGGGCTCTGGGGCCAACGTCCTGCCTTTC.

This chain links TRBV7-9 with TRBJ1-1, with 8 bases that match TRBD1. With V trimmed by 3 bases and J by 4 bases, 7 bases remained unmatched. The germline gives CDR1 SEHNR, CDR2 FQNEAQ (reference sequence). The CDR3 length is 15 residues. The CDR3 sequence: CASSLDRVGATEAFF. The CDR3 region has the DNA TGTGCCAGCAGCTTGGACAGGGTTGGGGCCACTGAAGCTTTCTTT.

The chain has TRBV7-9 and TRBJ2-7, with TRBD2 as a possible D gene (7 bases). CDR1 and CDR2 (germline): SEHNR, FQNEAQ (reference sequence). There are 13 residues in the CDR3. Trimming cost V 5 bases and J 4 bases, with 12 bases left between them. DNA for the CDR3: TGTGCCAGCAGCGGGGGGGGCCGGTACGAGCAGTACTTC. Its translation is CASSGGGRYEQYF.

This chain connects TRBV30 to TRBJ1-4; D is perhaps TRBD1 (6 bases). This CDR3 has 15 amino acids. Germline CDR1 reads GTSNPN; CDR2 reads SVGIG (reference sequence). V was cut by 0 bases and J by 6 bases, with 14 bases left in between. The CDR3 DNA sequence: TGTGCCTGGAGTGTAAGGGGGTTTAGGGATGAAAAACTGTTTTTT. It encodes CAWSVRGFRDEKLFF.

This clone has only one observation. This chain uses TRBV30 with TRBJ1-6, with TRBD1 as a possible D gene (5 bases). The germline V gene encodes CDR1 GTSNPN and CDR2 SVGIG (reference sequence). V lost 1 base, J lost 5 bases, and 9 bases lay in between. The length of the CDR3 is 14 residues. In nucleotides, the CDR3 is TGTGCCTGGAGTGCTGGACACAATAATTCACCCCTCCACTTT. Residues: CAWSAGHNNSPLHF.

The chain joins TRBV6-6 to TRBJ1-3, with 7 bases identical to TRBD1. Trimming at V came to 7 bases and at J to 6 bases, leaving 0 bases not matched to a gene. The CDR3 loop spans 11 amino acids. Germline CDR1 and CDR2: MNHNY and SVGAGI (reference sequence). The CDR3: CASKGANTIYF. In DNA, the CDR3 is TGTGCCAGCAAGGGGGCAAACACCATATATTTT.

The rearrangement joins TRBV14 to TRBJ2-5; D unresolved. Trimming cost V 0 bases and J 6 bases, with 5 bases left between them. Germline V gene data show CDR1 as SGHDN and CDR2 as FVKESK. This CDR3 spans 12 amino acids. The CDR3 spells CASSQEGKTQYF. CDR3 nucleotides: TGTGCCAGCAGCCAAGAGGGCAAGACCCAGTACTTC.

The chain couples TRBV11-2 to TRBJ1-1, with a weak D call TRBD1 (6 bases). Trimming cost V 6 bases and J 0 bases, with 20 bases left between them. There are 17 residues in the CDR3. CDR1 is SGHAT and CDR2 is FQNNGV in the germline V gene. The CDR3 spells CASRRSPTGSLNTEAFF. For the CDR3, the DNA is TGTGCCAGCAGACGCTCCCCTACAGGGAGCCTGAACACTGAAGCTTTCTTT.

V usage is TRBV14 and J usage is TRBJ1-2, with TRBD1 matching over 8 bases. V was pared by 3 bases and J by 2 bases, with 8 bases of the junction left unmatched. CDR1 is SGHDN and CDR2 is FVKESK in the germline V gene. The CDR3 is made up of 16 amino acids. CDR3 bases: TGTGCCAGCAGCCAGCGACCGGACAGGGCGAACTATGGCTACACCTTC. Translation: CASSQRPDRANYGYTF.

The V and J genes are TRBV11-2 and TRBJ1-4, with 9 positions matching TRBD1. Germline assignment: CDR1 SGHAT and CDR2 FQNNGV. Trimming at V came to 3 bases and at J to 6 bases, leaving 8 bases not matched to a gene. The CDR3 contains 16 residues. CDR3 in DNA: TGTGCCAGCAGCTTGGGCCTCCGGGACAGGGATGAAAAACTGTTTTTT. The encoded protein is CASSLGLRDRDEKLFF.

This clone was observed a single time. The gene calls are TRBV7-9 and TRBJ2-3; no clear D gene. Between the trimmed V and J ends, which lost 5 bases and 3 bases, there was a span of 6 bases. Germline CDR1 SEHNR, CDR2 FQNEAQ (reference sequence). The CDR3 has 12 amino acids. The CDR3 nucleotides are TGTGCCAGCAGCCCCCCTACAGATACGCAGTATTTT. Translating it yields CASSPPTDTQYF.

This sequence joins TRBV7-2 and TRBJ2-7; 7 bases align to TRBD1. CDR1 and CDR2 from the germline V gene are SGHTA and FQGNSA. The CDR3 is 14 amino acids. J was trimmed by 0 bases and V by 4 bases; bases with no gene match: 3. CDR3 sequence: CASSYRDSSYEQYF. CDR3 DNA: TGTGCCAGCAGCTACCGGGACAGCTCCTACGAGCAGTACTTC. The complete variable domain, with remaining parts taken from reference TRBV7-2 and TRBJ2-7, reads GAGVSQSPSNKVTEKGKDVELRCDPISGHTALYWYRQSLGQGLEFLIYFQGNSAPDKSGLPSDRFSAERTGGSVSTLTIQRTQQEDSAVYLCASSYRDSSYEQYFGPGTRLTVT.

This clone was seen only once. The chain uses TRBV4-2 and TRBJ2-2, with 7 bases identical to TRBD1. In germline, CDR1 is LGHNA, CDR2 YNFKEQ. V lost 1 base, J lost 7 bases, and 6 bases stayed unmatched. The CDR3 is made up of 15 amino acids. This CDR3 is CASSQVNRGHGELFF. CDR3 in DNA: TGTGCCAGCAGCCAAGTGAACAGGGGTCACGGGGAGCTGTTTTTT.

This rearrangement joins TRBV5-4 to TRBJ2-2; TRBD1 aligns across 7 bases. Germline CDR1 and CDR2: SGHNT and YYREEE (reference sequence). After removal of 2 bases from V and 5 bases from J, the junction contained 6 bases not matched to a gene. The CDR3 runs to 15 residues. The CDR3 protein is CASSFSRGKTGELFF. CDR3 bases: TGTGCCAGCAGCTTTTCCAGGGGGAAGACCGGGGAGCTGTTTTTT. The whole variable domain, remainder taken from reference TRBV5-4 and TRBJ2-2, is ETGVTQSPTHLIKTRGQQVTLRCSSQSGHNTVSWYQQALGQGPQFIFQYYREEENGRGNFPPRFSGLQFPNYSSELNVNALELDDSALYLCASSFSRGKTGELFFGEGSRLTVL.

The chain links TRBV4-3 to TRBJ2-1; 9 bases fit TRBD2. Germline trimming cut 0 bases from V and 6 bases from J; bases unmatched to any gene: 6. This CDR3 is 16 amino acids long. Germline values: CDR1 LGHNA, CDR2 YSLEER. CDR3 region: CASSQEPSGAINEQFF. CDR3 nucleotide sequence: TGCGCCAGCAGCCAAGAGCCTAGCGGGGCGATCAATGAGCAGTTCTTC.